Below are 10 T cell receptor beta chains sequenced from a single sample in a study of T cell repertoires in cytomegalovirus infection. The antigens these receptors bind are not known. TCRdb re-called the reads with MiXCR, one entry per CDR3 protein. Of roughly 990,000 distinct CDR3 sequences in the sample, approximately 33% were seen once. The sequencing here drew on cultured CD8+ T cells from PBMCs, taken from culture after CMV antigen stimulation. These receptors all come from a human donor in good health (CMV status not recorded). Some clones in this sample may be carry-over from other donors' samples.

Points on this clonotype: Sequence at one end of the junction differs from germline and may be a read error. This chain joins TRBV7-2 and TRBJ1-1; the D is unclear. The CDR3 runs to 12 residues. The V gene's germline CDR1 is SGHTA and CDR2 FQGNSA. CDR3: CTSSPGYIEAFF. CDR3 nucleotides: TGCACCAGCAGTCCAGGTTATATTGAAGCTTTCTTT. Supplemented by reference TRBV7-2 and TRBJ1-1, the full variable domain reads GAGVSQSPSNKVTEKGKDVELRCDPISGHTALYWYRQSLGQGLEFLIYFQGNSAPDKSGLPSDRFSAERTGGSVSTLTIQRTQQEDSAVYLCTSSPGYIEAFFGQGTRLTVV.

This clonotype has more than one count but fewer than ten. The V gene is TRBV5-1, the J gene TRBJ2-1; D may be TRBD1 or TRBD2 (6 bases each). V gave up 7 bases and J gave up 0 bases, with 14 bases separating them. The CDR3 covers 15 residues. Germline assignment: CDR1 SGHRS and CDR2 YFSETQ. CDR3 protein: CASGRGGSSYNEQFF. In DNA, the CDR3 is TGCGCCAGCGGAAGAGGGGGGAGCTCCTACAATGAGCAGTTCTTC.

This clonotype was counted a few times. The chain carries TRBV6-5 and TRBJ2-2; no reliable D call. The length of the CDR3 is 15 residues. Trimming took 0 bases from V and 7 from J, leaving 12 bases between them. CDR1 is MNHEY, CDR2 SVGAGI, per germline. For the CDR3, the DNA is TGTGCCAGCAGTTACTCGGCTCTCCTACGCGGGGAGCTGTTTTTT. This gives the protein CASSYSALLRGELFF.

A note on this clonotype: A much larger clone lies a single base off, so this may be a read error. The chain combines TRBV7-8 with TRBJ2-3; 12 bases are shared with TRBD2. CDR3 length: 17 amino acids. The germline gives CDR1 SGHVS, CDR2 FQNEAQ. The CDR3 reads CASGLELAGGFPDTQYF. CDR3 in DNA: TGTGCCAGCGGCTTAGAACTAGCGGGGGGCTTCCCAGATACGCAGTATTTT.

This chain joins TRBV12-5 and TRBJ1-4; a possible D gene is TRBD1 (6 bases). The CDR3 spans 15 residues. V lost 1 base and J lost 4, with 10 bases in between. Looked up from germline, CDR1 is LGHNT and CDR2 is FRNRAP. CDR3 protein: CASGLGTALNEKLFF. In DNA form, the CDR3 reads TGTGCTAGTGGTTTGGGGACAGCTCTTAATGAAAAACTGTTTTTT.

The chain recombines TRBV27 with TRBJ2-7, with D tentatively TRBD2 (7 bases). The germline V gene encodes CDR1 MNHEY and CDR2 SMNVEV (reference sequence). The CDR3 is 16 residues long. V was shortened by 5 bases and J by 4 bases, with 21 bases between the two germline ends. The CDR3 loop reads CASSGAGHERVYEQYF. CDR3 sequence (DNA): TGTGCCAGCAGTGGAGCGGGACACGAAAGGGTTTACGAGCAGTACTTC.

This chain links TRBV11-3 with TRBJ2-7, with TRBD1 identical over 7 bases. Looked up from germline, CDR1 is SGHNT and CDR2 is YENEEA. V lost 1 base to trimming and J lost 3 bases; unmatched junction nucleotides: 9. This CDR3 has 16 amino acids. The chain's CDR3 is CASSLGGDSIYYEQYV. CDR3 nucleotides: TGTGCCAGCAGCTTAGGAGGGGACAGCATTTACTACGAGCAGTACGTC.

This chain connects TRBV27 to TRBJ2-2; no clear D gene. Trimming left V 0 bases short and J 9 bases short, with 11 bases between. Germline assignment: CDR1 MNHEY and CDR2 SMNVEV (reference sequence). The CDR3 has 14 residues. DNA of the CDR3: TGTGCCAGCAGTTTATCGCAAGGGCGACGGGAGCTGTTTTTT. This gives the protein CASSLSQGRRELFF.

This clonotype was recorded only once. CDR3 loop: CASKRDRVFSLYKAHTF. CDR3 DNA: TGTGCCAGCAAGAGAGACAGGGTTTTTTCACTATACAAGGCCCACACCTTC. The rearrangement links TRBV6-1 to TRBJ1-2; 7 positions match TRBD1. Germline V gene sequence: CDR1 MNHNS, CDR2 SASEGT. The trim removed 7 bases at V and 12 bases at J, leaving 26 bases unmatched. CDR3 length equals 17 residues.

The chain combines TRBV5-4 with TRBJ2-7, with D perhaps TRBD1 (5 bases). V shed 4 bases and J shed 5 bases, with 16 bases lying between them. Germline assignment: CDR1 SGHNT and CDR2 YYREEE (reference sequence). The CDR3 totals 14 residues. CDR3 sequence: CASSTLGLRHEQYV. As DNA, the CDR3 is TGTGCCAGCAGCACCTTGGGGCTTAGGCACGAGCAGTACGTC.